This TCR beta chain was retrieved from a study of glioma-infiltrating T cells. Study results and limitations: Above-expected tissue-blood divergence occurred in all gliomas, most in low-grade ones. Only very few CDR3 sequences appeared in both tissue and blood.

This clonotype was counted between two and nine times. What it binds is not known. The iRepertoire nested amplicon-rescue multiplex PCR amplified TCR alpha and beta CDR3s from RNA. Input was roughly 85-450 ng of tissue mRNA or PBMC total RNA. TCRdb independently ran MiXCR on the multiplex PCR reads; one entry per CDR3 protein. Counted here are more than 100,000 distinct CDR3 sequences, approximately 28% occurring once; the ten biggest clones make up roughly 46%. Germline V CDR1 and CDR2: SGHAT, FQNNGV. The CDR3 is made up of 14 amino acids. V was clipped by 0 bases and J by 7 bases, with 10 bases between them.

The chain combines TRBV11-2 with TRBJ2-1; no definite D call. This sequence originates from a human donor with low-grade glioma or glioblastoma, undergoing nonglioma brain surgery, or in good health (not recorded which). Material for sequencing was glioma tissue, nonneoplastic brain tissue, or PBMCs (not recorded which). The CDR3 loop is CASSLDRHLNEQFF. The CDR3 coding sequence is TGTGCCAGCAGCTTAGATAGACACTTGAATGAGCAGTTCTTC.